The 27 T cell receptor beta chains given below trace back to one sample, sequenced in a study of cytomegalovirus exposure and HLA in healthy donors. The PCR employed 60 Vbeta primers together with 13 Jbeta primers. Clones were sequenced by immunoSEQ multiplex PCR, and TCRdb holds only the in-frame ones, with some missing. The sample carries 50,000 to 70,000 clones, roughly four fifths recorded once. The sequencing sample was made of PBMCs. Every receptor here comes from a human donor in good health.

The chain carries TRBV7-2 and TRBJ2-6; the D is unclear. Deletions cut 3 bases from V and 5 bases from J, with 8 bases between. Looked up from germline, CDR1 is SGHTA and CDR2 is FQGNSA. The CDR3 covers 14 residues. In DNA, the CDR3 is TGTGCCAGCAGCTTGGCAAAATGGGCCAACGTCCTGACTTTC. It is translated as CASSLAKWANVLTF.

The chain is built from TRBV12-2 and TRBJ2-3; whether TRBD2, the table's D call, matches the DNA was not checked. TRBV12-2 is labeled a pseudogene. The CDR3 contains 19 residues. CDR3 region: CASRLVALAGAPPTDTQYF. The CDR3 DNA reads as TGTGCAAGTCGCTTAGTCGCTCTAGCGGGAGCCCCCCCCACAGATACGCAGTATTTT.

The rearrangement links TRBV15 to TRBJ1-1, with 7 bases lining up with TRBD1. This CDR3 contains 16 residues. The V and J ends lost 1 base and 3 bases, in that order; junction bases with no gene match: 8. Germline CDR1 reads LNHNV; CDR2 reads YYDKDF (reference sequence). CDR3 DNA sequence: TGTGCCACCAGCAGAGTACAGGGGAGAGGGGACACTGAAGCTTTCTTT. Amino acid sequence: CATSRVQGRGDTEAFF.

CDR3 region: CASTGGQISTEAFF. DNA of the CDR3: TGTGCCAGCACCGGGGGACAGATAAGCACTGAAGCTTTCTTT. This chain joins TRBV6-5 and TRBJ1-1; 7 nucleotides agree with TRBD1. CDR1 is MNHEY and CDR2 is SVGAGI in the germline V gene. V lost 7 bases and J lost 4; bases outside the gene matches: 9. CDR3 size: 14 residues.

The CDR3 sequence: CASSHLAEANQPQHF. CDR3 bases: TGTGCCAGCAGCCACCTAGCGGAGGCCAATCAGCCCCAGCATTTT. This chain joins TRBV11-3 and TRBJ1-5; D is unresolved. Trimming took off 5 bases at V and 3 bases at J, with 14 bases between the two ends. The germline gives CDR1 SGHNT, CDR2 YENEEA. This CDR3 comprises 15 residues.

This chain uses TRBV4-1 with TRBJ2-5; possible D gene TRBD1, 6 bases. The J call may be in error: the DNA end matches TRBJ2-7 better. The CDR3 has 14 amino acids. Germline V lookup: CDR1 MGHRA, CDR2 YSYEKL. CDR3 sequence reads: CASSHWDTSYEQYF. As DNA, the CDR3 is TGCGCCAGCAGCCATTGGGACACCTCCTACGAGCAGTACTTC.

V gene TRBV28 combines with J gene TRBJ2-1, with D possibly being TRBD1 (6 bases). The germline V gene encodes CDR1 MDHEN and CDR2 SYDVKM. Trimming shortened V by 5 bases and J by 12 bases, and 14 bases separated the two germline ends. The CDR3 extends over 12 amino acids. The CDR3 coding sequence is TGTGCCAGCAGTGCCCAGGGGCTAGGGCAGTTCTTC. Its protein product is CASSAQGLGQFF. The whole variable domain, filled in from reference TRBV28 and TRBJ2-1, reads DVKVTQSSRYLVKRTGEKVFLECVQDMDHENMFWYRQDPGLGLRLIYFSYDVKMKEKGDIPEGYSVSREKKERFSLILESASTNQTSMYLCASSAQGLGQFFGPGTRLTVL.

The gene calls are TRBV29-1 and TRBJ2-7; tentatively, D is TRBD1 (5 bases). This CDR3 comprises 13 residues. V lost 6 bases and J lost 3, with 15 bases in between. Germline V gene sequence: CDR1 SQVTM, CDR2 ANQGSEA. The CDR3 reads CSVLGQKDYEQYF. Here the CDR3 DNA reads TGCAGCGTACTGGGGCAGAAGGACTACGAGCAGTACTTC.

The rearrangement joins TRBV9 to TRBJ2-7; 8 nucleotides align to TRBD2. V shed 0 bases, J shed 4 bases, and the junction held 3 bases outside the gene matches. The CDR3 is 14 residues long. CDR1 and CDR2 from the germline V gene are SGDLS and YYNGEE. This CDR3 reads CASSVAAGAYEQYF. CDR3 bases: TGTGCCAGCAGCGTAGCAGCGGGAGCTTACGAGCAGTACTTC.

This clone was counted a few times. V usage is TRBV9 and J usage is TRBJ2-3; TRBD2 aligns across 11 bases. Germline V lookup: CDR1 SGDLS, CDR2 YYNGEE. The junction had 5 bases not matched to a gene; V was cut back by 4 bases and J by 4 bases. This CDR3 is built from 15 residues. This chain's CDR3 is CASSRTSGGPDTQYF. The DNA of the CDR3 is TGTGCCAGCAGCCGTACTAGCGGGGGACCAGATACGCAGTATTTT.

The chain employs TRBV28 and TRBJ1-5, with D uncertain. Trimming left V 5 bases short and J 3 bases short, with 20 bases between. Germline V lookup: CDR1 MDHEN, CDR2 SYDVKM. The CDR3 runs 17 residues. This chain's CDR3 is CASSLGRLQRSNQPQHF. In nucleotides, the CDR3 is TGTGCCAGCAGTCTAGGAAGACTTCAGAGATCCAATCAGCCCCAGCATTTT.

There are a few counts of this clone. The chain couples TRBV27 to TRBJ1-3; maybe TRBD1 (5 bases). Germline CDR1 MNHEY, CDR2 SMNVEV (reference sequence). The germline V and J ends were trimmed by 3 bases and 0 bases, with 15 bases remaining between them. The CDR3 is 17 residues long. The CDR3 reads CASSLGPDSSSGNTIYF. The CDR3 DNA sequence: TGTGCCAGCAGTTTGGGGCCCGACAGTAGCTCTGGAAACACCATATATTTT.

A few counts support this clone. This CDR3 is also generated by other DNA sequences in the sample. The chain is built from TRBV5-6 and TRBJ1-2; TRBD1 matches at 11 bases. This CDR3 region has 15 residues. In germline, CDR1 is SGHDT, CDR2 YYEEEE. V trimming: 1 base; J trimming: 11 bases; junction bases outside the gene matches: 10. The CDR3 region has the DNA TGTGCCAGCAGCTTGTGGGACAGGGGGGTATCGGGTTACACCTTC. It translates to CASSLWDRGVSGYTF.

The CDR3 protein is CASSQYLSADTQYF. The DNA for the CDR3 is TGCGCCAGCAGCCAATATTTAAGCGCAGATACGCAGTATTTT. V and J are TRBV4-3 and TRBJ2-3; D gene ambiguous. The CDR3 sequence is 14 residues long. The V end was cut by 2 bases, the J end by 4 bases, with 10 bases between. CDR1 LGHNA and CDR2 YSLEER come from the germline V gene.

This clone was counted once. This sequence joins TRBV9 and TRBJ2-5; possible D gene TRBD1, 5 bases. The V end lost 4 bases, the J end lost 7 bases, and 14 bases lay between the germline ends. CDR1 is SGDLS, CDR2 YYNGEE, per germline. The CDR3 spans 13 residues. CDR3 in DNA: TGTGCCAGCAGCCCGACCGATCAGGGGACCCAGTACTTC. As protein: CASSPTDQGTQYF.

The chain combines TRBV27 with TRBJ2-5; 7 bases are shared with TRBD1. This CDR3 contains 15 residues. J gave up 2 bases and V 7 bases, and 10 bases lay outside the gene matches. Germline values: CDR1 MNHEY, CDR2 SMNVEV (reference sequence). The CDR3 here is CASTHRGQRQETQYF. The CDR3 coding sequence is TGTGCCAGCACTCATCGGGGACAGCGACAAGAGACCCAGTACTTC.

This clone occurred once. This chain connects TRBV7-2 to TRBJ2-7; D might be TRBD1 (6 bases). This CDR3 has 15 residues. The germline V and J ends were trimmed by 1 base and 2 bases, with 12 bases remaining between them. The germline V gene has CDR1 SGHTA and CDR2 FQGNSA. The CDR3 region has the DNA TGTGCCAGCAGCTTAGTTGGGACACTGACCTACGAGCAGTACTTC. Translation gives CASSLVGTLTYEQYF.

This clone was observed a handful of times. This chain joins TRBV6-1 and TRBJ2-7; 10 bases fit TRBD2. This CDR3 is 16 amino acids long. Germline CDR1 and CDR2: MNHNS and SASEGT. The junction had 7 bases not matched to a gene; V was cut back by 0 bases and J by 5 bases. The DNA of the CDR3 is TGTGCCAGCAGTGAAGCGCCGGGACTAGCGCGCGACGAGCAGTACTTC. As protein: CASSEAPGLARDEQYF.

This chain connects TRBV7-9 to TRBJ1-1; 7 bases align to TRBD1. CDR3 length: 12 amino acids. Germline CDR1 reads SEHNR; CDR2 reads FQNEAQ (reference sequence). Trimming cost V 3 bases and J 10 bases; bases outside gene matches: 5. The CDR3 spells CASSFSSGGAFF. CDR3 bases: TGTGCCAGCAGCTTTTCCTCAGGGGGAGCTTTCTTT.

The CDR3 region has the DNA TGTGCCAGCAGCTCGACCTTCAAGACTAGCGGGGTTGAGACCCAGTACTTC. Translated, it gives CASSSTFKTSGVETQYF. This sequence joins TRBV5-5 and TRBJ2-5; 11 bases line up with TRBD2. Germline loops: CDR1 SGHKS, CDR2 YYEKEE (reference sequence). Trimming took 3 bases from V and 5 from J; bases not matched to a gene: 12. This CDR3 comprises 17 residues.

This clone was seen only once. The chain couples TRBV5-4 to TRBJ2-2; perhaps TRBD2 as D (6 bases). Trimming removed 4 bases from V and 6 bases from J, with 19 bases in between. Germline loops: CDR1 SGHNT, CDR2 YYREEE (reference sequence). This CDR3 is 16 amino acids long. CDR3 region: CASSPGGTGYAGELFF. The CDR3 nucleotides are TGTGCCAGCAGCCCGGGCGGGACGGGGTATGCCGGGGAGCTGTTTTTT.

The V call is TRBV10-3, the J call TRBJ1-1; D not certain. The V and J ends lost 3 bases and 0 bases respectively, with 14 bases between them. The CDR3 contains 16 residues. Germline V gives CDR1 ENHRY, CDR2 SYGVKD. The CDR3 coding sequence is TGTGCCATCAGTGACCAACGGAGGGTTATGAACACTGAAGCTTTCTTT. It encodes CAISDQRRVMNTEAFF.

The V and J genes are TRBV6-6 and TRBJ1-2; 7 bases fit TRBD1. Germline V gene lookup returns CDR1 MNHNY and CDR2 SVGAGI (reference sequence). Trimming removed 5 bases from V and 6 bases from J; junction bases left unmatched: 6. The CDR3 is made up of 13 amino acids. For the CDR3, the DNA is TGTGCCAGCAGTCGGGACAGTATTAATGGCTACACCTTC. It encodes CASSRDSINGYTF.

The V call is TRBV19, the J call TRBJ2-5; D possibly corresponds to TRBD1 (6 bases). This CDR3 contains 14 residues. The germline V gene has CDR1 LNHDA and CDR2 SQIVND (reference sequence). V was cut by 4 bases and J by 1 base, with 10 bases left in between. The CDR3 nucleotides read TGTGCCAGTAGTAAACAGGGCCTCCAAGAGACCCAGTACTTC. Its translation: CASSKQGLQETQYF.

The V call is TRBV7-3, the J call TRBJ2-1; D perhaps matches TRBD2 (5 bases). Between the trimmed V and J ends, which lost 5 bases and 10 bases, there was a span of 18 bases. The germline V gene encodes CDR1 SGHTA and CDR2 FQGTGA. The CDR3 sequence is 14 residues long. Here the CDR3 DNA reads TGTGCCAGCAGCCGTTCGGGATCGCTTAAGGAGCAGTTCTTC. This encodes CASSRSGSLKEQFF.

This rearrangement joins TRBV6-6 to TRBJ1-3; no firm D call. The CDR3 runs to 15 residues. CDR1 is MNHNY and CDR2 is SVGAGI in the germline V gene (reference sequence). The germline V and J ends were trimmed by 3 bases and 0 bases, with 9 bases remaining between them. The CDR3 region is CASSYRSSSGNTIYF. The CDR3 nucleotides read TGTGCCAGCAGTTATAGATCGAGCTCTGGAAACACCATATATTTT.

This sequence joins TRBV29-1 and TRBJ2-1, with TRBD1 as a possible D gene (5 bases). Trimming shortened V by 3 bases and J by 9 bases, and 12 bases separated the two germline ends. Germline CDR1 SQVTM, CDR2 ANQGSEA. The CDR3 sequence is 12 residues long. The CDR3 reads CSVDQGSIEQFF. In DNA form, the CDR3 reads TGCAGCGTTGATCAGGGATCAATTGAGCAGTTCTTC.